This entry describes one TCR beta chain. Its matching antigen is unknown. The length of the CDR3 is 15 residues. The trim removed 0 bases at V and 1 base at J, leaving 3 bases unmatched. The germline CDR1 and CDR2 sequences are DFQATT and SNEGSKA (reference sequence). In TCRdb, the 5' RACE reads were re-called with MiXCR into one record per CDR3 protein. Here the sample spans roughly 550,000 distinct CDR3 sequences, about 20% being singletons. The source of the sample is a study of T-cell memory formation after mild COVID-19. Turning to the study itself: TCR clusters were mostly donor specific.

General study findings and limits: Balance between CD4 and CD8 was seen in clones contracting day 15 to 85, and a CD4+ lean was seen in later expanders. Pre-infection memory harbored some responding clones, suggesting cross-reactive memory joined.

The chain has TRBV20-1 and TRBJ2-5, with 9 bases fitting TRBD2. Sequencing used PBMCs or a T cell subset sorted from them (not recorded which). The source of this sequence is an adult woman who had mild COVID-19 (a few samples of this study predate the infection). Cell type and time point are not known. The CDR3 loop is CSARELAGFQETQYF. In DNA form, the CDR3 reads TGCAGTGCTAGAGAGCTAGCGGGGTTCCAAGAGACCCAGTACTTC.